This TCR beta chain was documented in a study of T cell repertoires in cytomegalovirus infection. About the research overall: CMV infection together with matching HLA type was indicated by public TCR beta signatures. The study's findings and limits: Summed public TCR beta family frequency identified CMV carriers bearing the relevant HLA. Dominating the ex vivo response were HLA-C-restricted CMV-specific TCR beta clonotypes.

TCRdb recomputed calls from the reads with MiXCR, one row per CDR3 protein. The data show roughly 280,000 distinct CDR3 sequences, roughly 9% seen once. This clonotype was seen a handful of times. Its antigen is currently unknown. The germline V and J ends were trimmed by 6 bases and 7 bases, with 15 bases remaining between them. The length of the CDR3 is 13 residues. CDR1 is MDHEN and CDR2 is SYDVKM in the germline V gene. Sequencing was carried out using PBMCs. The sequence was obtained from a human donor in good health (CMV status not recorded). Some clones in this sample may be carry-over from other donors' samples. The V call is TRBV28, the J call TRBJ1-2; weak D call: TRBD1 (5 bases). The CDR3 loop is CASRPVTVGGYTF. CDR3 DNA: TGTGCCAGCAGACCAGTGACAGTCGGTGGCTACACCTTC.